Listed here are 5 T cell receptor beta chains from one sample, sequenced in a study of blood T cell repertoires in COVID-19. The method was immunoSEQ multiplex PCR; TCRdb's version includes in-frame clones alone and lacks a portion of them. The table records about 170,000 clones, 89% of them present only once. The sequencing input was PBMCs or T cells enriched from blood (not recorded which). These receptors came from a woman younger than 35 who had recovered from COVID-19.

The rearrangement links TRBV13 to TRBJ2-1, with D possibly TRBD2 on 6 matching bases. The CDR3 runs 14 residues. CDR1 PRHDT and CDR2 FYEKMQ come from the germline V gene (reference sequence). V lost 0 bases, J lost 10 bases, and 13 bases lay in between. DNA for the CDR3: TGTGCCAGCAGCTTAGGGCGGGACGATAGGGAGCAGTTCTTC. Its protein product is CASSLGRDDREQFF.

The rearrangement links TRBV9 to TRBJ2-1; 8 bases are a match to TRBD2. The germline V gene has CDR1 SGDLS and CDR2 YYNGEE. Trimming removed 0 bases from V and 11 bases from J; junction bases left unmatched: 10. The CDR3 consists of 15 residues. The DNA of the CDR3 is TGTGCCAGCAGCGTAGTGGGCCAGCGGGAGTCTAAGCAGTTCTTC. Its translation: CASSVVGQRESKQFF.

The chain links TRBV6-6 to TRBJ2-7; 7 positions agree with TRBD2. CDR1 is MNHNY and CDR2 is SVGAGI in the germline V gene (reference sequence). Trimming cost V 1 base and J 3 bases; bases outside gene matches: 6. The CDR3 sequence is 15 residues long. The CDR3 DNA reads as TGTGCCAGCAGTTACTTCGGGCGGGAGAACTACGAGCAGTACTTC. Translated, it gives CASSYFGRENYEQYF.

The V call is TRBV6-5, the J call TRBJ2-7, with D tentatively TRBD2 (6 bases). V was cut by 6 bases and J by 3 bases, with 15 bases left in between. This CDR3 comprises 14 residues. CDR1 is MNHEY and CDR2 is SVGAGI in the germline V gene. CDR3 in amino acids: CASRLGGNHYEQYF. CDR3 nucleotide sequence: TGTGCCAGCAGACTGGGCGGGAACCACTACGAGCAGTACTTC.

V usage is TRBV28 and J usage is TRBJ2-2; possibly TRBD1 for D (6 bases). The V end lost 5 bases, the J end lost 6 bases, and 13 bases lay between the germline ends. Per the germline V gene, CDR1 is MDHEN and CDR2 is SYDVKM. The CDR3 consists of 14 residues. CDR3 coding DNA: TGTGCCAGCAGTCTTGGACAGTCCGCCGGGGAGCTGTTTTTT. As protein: CASSLGQSAGELFF.